This entry lists 26 T cell receptor beta chains sequenced from one sample in a study of cytomegalovirus exposure and HLA in healthy donors (dated by TCRdb to about 2017). The library came from the immunoSEQ multiplex PCR assay. A mixture of 60 forward primers for TCR Vbeta segments and 13 reverse primers for TCR Jbeta segments was used in the multiplex PCR. Held by TCRdb, this immuneACCESS table contains in-frame sequences only and omits some clones. Under half of the omission traces to an unresolved V gene where checked; the cause of the rest is unknown. Counted in this sample were roughly 120,000 clones; roughly 82% of them appeared once. Around 5.8% of the sample is taken by the ten largest. Sequencing was performed on PBMCs. Source of these receptors: a man aged 18 to 29 in good health and CMV-seropositive.

The chain carries TRBV5-4 and TRBJ1-2, with 10 bases aligning to TRBD1. The V gene end was trimmed by 0 bases and the J gene end by 8 bases; junction bases not matched to a gene: 4. Germline values: CDR1 SGHNT, CDR2 YYREEE (reference sequence). The CDR3 is 14 residues long. CDR3 amino acids: CASSLAGTGAGYTF. In nucleotides, the CDR3 is TGTGCCAGCAGCTTGGCCGGGACAGGGGCCGGCTACACCTTC.

This chain joins TRBV5-1 and TRBJ1-1, with 8 nucleotides matching TRBD1. J lost 4 bases, V lost 3 bases, and 8 bases had no gene match. Germline V gene sequence: CDR1 SGHRS, CDR2 YFSETQ. This CDR3 region has 15 residues. This chain's CDR3 is CASSSFTGGVTEAFF. The CDR3 region has the DNA TGCGCCAGCAGCTCATTTACAGGGGGAGTCACTGAAGCTTTCTTT.

This chain links TRBV6-1 with TRBJ2-2, with D perhaps matching TRBD2 (6 bases). Deletions cut 7 bases from V and 0 bases from J, with 12 bases between. Per germline, CDR1 MNHNS and CDR2 SASEGT. The CDR3 length is 15 residues. The CDR3 is CASTWGRTNTGELFF. The CDR3 nucleotides are TGTGCCAGCACCTGGGGGAGGACGAACACCGGGGAGCTGTTTTTT.

The CDR3, as DNA: TGTGCCAGCACACAGGATCCCATCACAGATACGCAGTATTTT. It is translated as CASTQDPITDTQYF. The chain combines TRBV6-1 with TRBJ2-3; D perhaps matches TRBD1 (5 bases). This CDR3 region has 14 residues. CDR1 is MNHNS and CDR2 is SASEGT in the germline V gene. V was clipped by 7 bases and J by 2 bases, with 13 bases between them.

The chain has TRBV6-4 and TRBJ2-1; 10 bases line up with TRBD2. Germline CDR1 is MRHNA and CDR2 is SNTAGT. The CDR3 has 15 amino acids. The trim removed 4 bases at V and 3 bases at J, leaving 3 bases unmatched. In DNA form, the CDR3 reads TGTGCCAGCAGTGTCGGGACTAGCGACTACAATGAGCAGTTCTTC. It translates to CASSVGTSDYNEQFF.

A note on this clone: An end of the junction does not agree with germline; a read error may underlie this. CDR3: CSSSLVGEASGNTIYF. The CDR3 coding sequence is TGTTCCAGCAGCTTAGTAGGGGAGGCCTCTGGAAACACCATATATTTT. This chain uses TRBV7-9 with TRBJ1-3; D is perhaps TRBD1 (5 bases). The CDR3 covers 16 residues. Germline V gene sequence: CDR1 SEHNR, CDR2 FQNEAQ (reference sequence).

The chain recombines TRBV28 with TRBJ1-4, with D perhaps matching TRBD1 (5 bases). The CDR3 loop spans 17 amino acids. Germline V gives CDR1 MDHEN, CDR2 SYDVKM. Trimming removed 2 bases at V and 0 bases at J, with 13 bases between. The CDR3 loop is CASSLPQGFATNEKLFF. The CDR3 nucleotides read TGTGCCAGCAGTTTACCCCAGGGATTTGCAACTAATGAAAAACTGTTTTTT.

The count of this clone is one. The V and J genes are TRBV27 and TRBJ1-3, with 8 bases aligning to TRBD1. The CDR3 consists of 18 residues. V dropped 0 bases and J dropped 3; count of bases not matched to a gene: 10. Germline V gives CDR1 MNHEY, CDR2 SMNVEV (reference sequence). The CDR3 DNA follows: TGTGCCAGCAGTTTATCCCAAAATACAGGGGGTTTTGGAAACACCATATATTTT. This translates into CASSLSQNTGGFGNTIYF.

The V call is TRBV10-3, the J call TRBJ2-7; 10 bases line up with TRBD2. V lost 6 bases, J lost 7 bases, and 12 bases stayed unmatched. Germline assignment: CDR1 ENHRY and CDR2 SYGVKD. This CDR3 contains 15 residues. This CDR3 is CAIRAPTSGPAEQYF. CDR3 sequence (DNA): TGTGCCATCAGGGCCCCGACTAGCGGGCCCGCGGAGCAGTACTTC.

This chain connects TRBV19 to TRBJ1-6; TRBD1 matches at 7 bases. Germline values: CDR1 LNHDA, CDR2 SQIVND (reference sequence). The length of the CDR3 is 16 residues. The trim removed 3 bases at V and 6 bases at J, leaving 8 bases unmatched. CDR3 DNA: TGTGCCAGTAGTATCAAGGGGGGACAGTCTAATTCACCCCTCCACTTT. Translation gives CASSIKGGQSNSPLHF.

The chain uses TRBV6-5 and TRBJ1-2; TRBD1 might be the D (5 bases). CDR3 size: 16 residues. The V gene lost 0 bases and the J gene lost 0 bases, with 11 bases spanning the gap. Germline V gene lookup returns CDR1 MNHEY and CDR2 SVGAGI. CDR3 in amino acids: CASSYSMGGANYGYTF. The CDR3, as DNA: TGTGCCAGCAGTTACTCGATGGGGGGTGCTAACTATGGCTACACCTTC.

The chain uses TRBV7-9 and TRBJ1-5; 9 bases are shared with TRBD1. V trimming: 6 bases; J trimming: 4 bases; junction bases outside the gene matches: 4. Germline CDR1 SEHNR, CDR2 FQNEAQ (reference sequence). This CDR3 is built from 14 residues. The CDR3 here is CASSWDRANQPQHF. The CDR3 DNA sequence: TGTGCCAGCAGTTGGGACAGGGCGAATCAGCCCCAGCATTTT.

The rearrangement links TRBV5-4 to TRBJ2-5; D gene ambiguous. CDR3 length: 14 amino acids. Germline V gene lookup returns CDR1 SGHNT and CDR2 YYREEE (reference sequence). Trimming cost V 3 bases and J 2 bases, with 11 bases left between them. The CDR3 loop reads CASSSPSTQETQYF. The CDR3 bases are TGTGCCAGCAGCTCGCCTAGTACACAAGAGACCCAGTACTTC.

The genes are TRBV30 and TRBJ2-7; no clear D gene. The CDR3 spans 15 residues. Germline V gene lookup returns CDR1 GTSNPN and CDR2 SVGIG (reference sequence). Trimming left V 6 bases short and J 0 bases short, with 18 bases between. The CDR3: CACWKAAAHSYEQYF. For the CDR3, the DNA is TGTGCCTGTTGGAAGGCGGCCGCCCACTCCTACGAGCAGTACTTC.

This sequence joins TRBV6-1 and TRBJ1-4, with a weak D call TRBD1 (5 bases). Germline V lookup: CDR1 MNHNS, CDR2 SASEGT. Trimming took 3 bases from V and 4 from J, leaving 12 bases between them. CDR3 length: 15 amino acids. The CDR3 DNA reads TGTGCCAGCAGTGAGTGGGAAGGGGTTAATGAAAAACTGTTTTTT. Its translation: CASSEWEGVNEKLFF.

This chain joins TRBV7-8 and TRBJ2-7, with 9 bases lining up with TRBD1. In germline, CDR1 is SGHVS, CDR2 FQNEAQ. Unmatched junction bases numbered 6, after V lost 1 base and J lost 5 bases. The CDR3 has 15 residues. For the CDR3, the DNA is TGTGCCAGCAGCTTAGAGGGGACAGGGATCAACGAGCAGTACTTC. Translation gives CASSLEGTGINEQYF. The full variable domain, completed using reference TRBV7-8 and TRBJ2-7, is GAGVSQSPRYKVAKRGQDVALRCDPISGHVSLFWYQQALGQGPEFLTYFQNEAQLDKSGLPSDRFFAERPEGSVSTLKIQRTQQEDSAVYLCASSLEGTGINEQYFGPGTRLTVT.

This clone is judged medium-sized. The chain carries TRBV7-8 and TRBJ1-3; maybe TRBD1 (6 bases). The V and J ends lost 6 bases and 9 bases respectively, with 15 bases between them. Germline CDR1 SGHVS, CDR2 FQNEAQ. There are 13 residues in the CDR3. CDR3 coding DNA: TGTGCCAGCAGAGCTGAGGTGACAGGCACCATATATTTT. It specifies CASRAEVTGTIYF.

Of note for this clone: The junction does not match germline at one end; this may be a read error. This chain connects TRBV11-2 to TRBJ2-6; perhaps TRBD2 as D (7 bases). Germline assignment: CDR1 SGHAT and CDR2 FQNNGV. The length of the CDR3 is 15 residues. The CDR3 nucleotides read TGTGCCAGCAGCGACTATCTGGCGGGGGCCAACGGCCTGACTTTC. Protein product: CASSDYLAGANGLTF.

The DNA of the CDR3 is TGTGCCAGCAGCCAGGATCTATCAGATGATGGCTACACCTTC. Residues: CASSQDLSDDGYTF. The J gene is TRBJ1-2, the V gene TRBV28, with D unclear. Germline V CDR1 and CDR2: MDHEN, SYDVKM. The CDR3 loop spans 14 amino acids. Trimming pared 6 bases from V and 6 bases from J, leaving 17 bases between.

This rearrangement joins TRBV2 to TRBJ1-5, with TRBD1 matching over 7 bases. This CDR3 spans 17 amino acids. The V gene's germline CDR1 is SNHLY and CDR2 FYNNEI. Unmatched junction bases numbered 7, after V lost 2 bases and J lost 0 bases. Written as DNA, the CDR3 is TGTGCCAGCAGTGAATTGGGGACAGTCAATAGCAATCAGCCCCAGCATTTT. It translates to CASSELGTVNSNQPQHF. The complete variable domain, with remaining parts taken from reference TRBV2 and TRBJ1-5, reads EPEVTQTPSHQVTQMGQEVILRCVPISNHLYFYWYRQILGQKVEFLVSFYNNEISEKSEIFDDQFSVERPDGSNFTLKIRSTKLEDSAMYFCASSELGTVNSNQPQHFGDGTRLSIL.

This sequence joins TRBV7-9 and TRBJ2-1; perhaps TRBD2 as D (5 bases). V was clipped by 1 base and J by 11 bases, with 9 bases between them. The CDR3 consists of 12 residues. Germline CDR1 is SEHNR and CDR2 is FQNEAQ (reference sequence). CDR3 region: CASSLDSVKQFF. DNA for the CDR3: TGTGCCAGCAGCTTAGATAGCGTCAAGCAGTTCTTC.

The chain has TRBV11-1 and TRBJ1-2; the D is unclear. The CDR3 has 13 residues. V shed 3 bases and J shed 5 bases, with 10 bases lying between them. Germline assignment: CDR1 SGHAT and CDR2 FQDESV (reference sequence). The CDR3 region has the DNA TGTGCCAGCAGCTTTGATGGGAGGTATGGCTACACCTTC. It encodes CASSFDGRYGYTF.

This clone was detected a few times. Here the CDR3 reads CAGGTGRGYGYTF. The DNA for the CDR3 is TGTGCCGGTGGGACAGGGAGAGGCTATGGCTACACCTTC. The chain couples TRBV28 to TRBJ1-2, with 9 bases lining up with TRBD1. Germline V gene sequence: CDR1 MDHEN, CDR2 SYDVKM. The CDR3 runs 13 residues. After removal of 11 bases from V and 4 bases from J, the junction contained 8 bases not matched to a gene.

This clone was observed a few times. This chain uses TRBV28 with TRBJ2-3, with TRBD2 identical over 9 bases. The germline V gene encodes CDR1 MDHEN and CDR2 SYDVKM. This CDR3 region has 17 residues. The trim removed 2 bases at V and 5 bases at J, leaving 11 bases unmatched. CDR3 nucleotides: TGTGCCAGCAGTTTACACCCCAGCGGGGGGTCCCAAGATACGCAGTATTTT. Its protein is CASSLHPSGGSQDTQYF.

The gene calls are TRBV29-1 and TRBJ1-4; 8 bases map to TRBD1. V lost 6 bases to trimming and J lost 3 bases; unmatched junction nucleotides: 3. Germline V lookup: CDR1 SQVTM, CDR2 ANQGSEA. The CDR3 is 13 residues long. Written as DNA, the CDR3 is TGCAGCGTGCAACAGGGGGCTAATGAAAAACTGTTTTTT. Translating it yields CSVQQGANEKLFF.

This clone is medium-sized within its sample. This chain connects TRBV5-4 to TRBJ1-1; no firm D call. CDR3 length equals 15 residues. V lost 2 bases to trimming and J lost 0 bases, with 11 bases between them. Germline CDR1 SGHNT, CDR2 YYREEE (reference sequence). CDR3 residues: CASSFEKSLNTEAFF. DNA for the CDR3: TGTGCCAGCAGCTTCGAGAAGTCCCTGAACACTGAAGCTTTCTTT.